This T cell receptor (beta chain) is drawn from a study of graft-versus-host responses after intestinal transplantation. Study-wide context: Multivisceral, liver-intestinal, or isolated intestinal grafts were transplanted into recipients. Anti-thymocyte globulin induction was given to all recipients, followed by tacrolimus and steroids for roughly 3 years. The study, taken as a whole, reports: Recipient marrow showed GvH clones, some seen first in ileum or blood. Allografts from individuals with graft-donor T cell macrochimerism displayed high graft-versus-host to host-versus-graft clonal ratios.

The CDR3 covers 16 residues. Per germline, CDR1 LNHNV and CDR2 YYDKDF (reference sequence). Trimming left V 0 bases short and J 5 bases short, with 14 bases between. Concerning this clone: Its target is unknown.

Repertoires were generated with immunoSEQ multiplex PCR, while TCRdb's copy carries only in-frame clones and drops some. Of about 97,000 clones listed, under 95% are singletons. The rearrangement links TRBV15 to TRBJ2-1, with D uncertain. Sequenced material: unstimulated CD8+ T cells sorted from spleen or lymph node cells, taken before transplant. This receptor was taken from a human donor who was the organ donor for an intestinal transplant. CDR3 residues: CATSRDVGRIDNEQFF. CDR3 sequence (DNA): TGTGCCACCAGCAGAGATGTTGGGCGTATTGACAATGAGCAGTTCTTC.